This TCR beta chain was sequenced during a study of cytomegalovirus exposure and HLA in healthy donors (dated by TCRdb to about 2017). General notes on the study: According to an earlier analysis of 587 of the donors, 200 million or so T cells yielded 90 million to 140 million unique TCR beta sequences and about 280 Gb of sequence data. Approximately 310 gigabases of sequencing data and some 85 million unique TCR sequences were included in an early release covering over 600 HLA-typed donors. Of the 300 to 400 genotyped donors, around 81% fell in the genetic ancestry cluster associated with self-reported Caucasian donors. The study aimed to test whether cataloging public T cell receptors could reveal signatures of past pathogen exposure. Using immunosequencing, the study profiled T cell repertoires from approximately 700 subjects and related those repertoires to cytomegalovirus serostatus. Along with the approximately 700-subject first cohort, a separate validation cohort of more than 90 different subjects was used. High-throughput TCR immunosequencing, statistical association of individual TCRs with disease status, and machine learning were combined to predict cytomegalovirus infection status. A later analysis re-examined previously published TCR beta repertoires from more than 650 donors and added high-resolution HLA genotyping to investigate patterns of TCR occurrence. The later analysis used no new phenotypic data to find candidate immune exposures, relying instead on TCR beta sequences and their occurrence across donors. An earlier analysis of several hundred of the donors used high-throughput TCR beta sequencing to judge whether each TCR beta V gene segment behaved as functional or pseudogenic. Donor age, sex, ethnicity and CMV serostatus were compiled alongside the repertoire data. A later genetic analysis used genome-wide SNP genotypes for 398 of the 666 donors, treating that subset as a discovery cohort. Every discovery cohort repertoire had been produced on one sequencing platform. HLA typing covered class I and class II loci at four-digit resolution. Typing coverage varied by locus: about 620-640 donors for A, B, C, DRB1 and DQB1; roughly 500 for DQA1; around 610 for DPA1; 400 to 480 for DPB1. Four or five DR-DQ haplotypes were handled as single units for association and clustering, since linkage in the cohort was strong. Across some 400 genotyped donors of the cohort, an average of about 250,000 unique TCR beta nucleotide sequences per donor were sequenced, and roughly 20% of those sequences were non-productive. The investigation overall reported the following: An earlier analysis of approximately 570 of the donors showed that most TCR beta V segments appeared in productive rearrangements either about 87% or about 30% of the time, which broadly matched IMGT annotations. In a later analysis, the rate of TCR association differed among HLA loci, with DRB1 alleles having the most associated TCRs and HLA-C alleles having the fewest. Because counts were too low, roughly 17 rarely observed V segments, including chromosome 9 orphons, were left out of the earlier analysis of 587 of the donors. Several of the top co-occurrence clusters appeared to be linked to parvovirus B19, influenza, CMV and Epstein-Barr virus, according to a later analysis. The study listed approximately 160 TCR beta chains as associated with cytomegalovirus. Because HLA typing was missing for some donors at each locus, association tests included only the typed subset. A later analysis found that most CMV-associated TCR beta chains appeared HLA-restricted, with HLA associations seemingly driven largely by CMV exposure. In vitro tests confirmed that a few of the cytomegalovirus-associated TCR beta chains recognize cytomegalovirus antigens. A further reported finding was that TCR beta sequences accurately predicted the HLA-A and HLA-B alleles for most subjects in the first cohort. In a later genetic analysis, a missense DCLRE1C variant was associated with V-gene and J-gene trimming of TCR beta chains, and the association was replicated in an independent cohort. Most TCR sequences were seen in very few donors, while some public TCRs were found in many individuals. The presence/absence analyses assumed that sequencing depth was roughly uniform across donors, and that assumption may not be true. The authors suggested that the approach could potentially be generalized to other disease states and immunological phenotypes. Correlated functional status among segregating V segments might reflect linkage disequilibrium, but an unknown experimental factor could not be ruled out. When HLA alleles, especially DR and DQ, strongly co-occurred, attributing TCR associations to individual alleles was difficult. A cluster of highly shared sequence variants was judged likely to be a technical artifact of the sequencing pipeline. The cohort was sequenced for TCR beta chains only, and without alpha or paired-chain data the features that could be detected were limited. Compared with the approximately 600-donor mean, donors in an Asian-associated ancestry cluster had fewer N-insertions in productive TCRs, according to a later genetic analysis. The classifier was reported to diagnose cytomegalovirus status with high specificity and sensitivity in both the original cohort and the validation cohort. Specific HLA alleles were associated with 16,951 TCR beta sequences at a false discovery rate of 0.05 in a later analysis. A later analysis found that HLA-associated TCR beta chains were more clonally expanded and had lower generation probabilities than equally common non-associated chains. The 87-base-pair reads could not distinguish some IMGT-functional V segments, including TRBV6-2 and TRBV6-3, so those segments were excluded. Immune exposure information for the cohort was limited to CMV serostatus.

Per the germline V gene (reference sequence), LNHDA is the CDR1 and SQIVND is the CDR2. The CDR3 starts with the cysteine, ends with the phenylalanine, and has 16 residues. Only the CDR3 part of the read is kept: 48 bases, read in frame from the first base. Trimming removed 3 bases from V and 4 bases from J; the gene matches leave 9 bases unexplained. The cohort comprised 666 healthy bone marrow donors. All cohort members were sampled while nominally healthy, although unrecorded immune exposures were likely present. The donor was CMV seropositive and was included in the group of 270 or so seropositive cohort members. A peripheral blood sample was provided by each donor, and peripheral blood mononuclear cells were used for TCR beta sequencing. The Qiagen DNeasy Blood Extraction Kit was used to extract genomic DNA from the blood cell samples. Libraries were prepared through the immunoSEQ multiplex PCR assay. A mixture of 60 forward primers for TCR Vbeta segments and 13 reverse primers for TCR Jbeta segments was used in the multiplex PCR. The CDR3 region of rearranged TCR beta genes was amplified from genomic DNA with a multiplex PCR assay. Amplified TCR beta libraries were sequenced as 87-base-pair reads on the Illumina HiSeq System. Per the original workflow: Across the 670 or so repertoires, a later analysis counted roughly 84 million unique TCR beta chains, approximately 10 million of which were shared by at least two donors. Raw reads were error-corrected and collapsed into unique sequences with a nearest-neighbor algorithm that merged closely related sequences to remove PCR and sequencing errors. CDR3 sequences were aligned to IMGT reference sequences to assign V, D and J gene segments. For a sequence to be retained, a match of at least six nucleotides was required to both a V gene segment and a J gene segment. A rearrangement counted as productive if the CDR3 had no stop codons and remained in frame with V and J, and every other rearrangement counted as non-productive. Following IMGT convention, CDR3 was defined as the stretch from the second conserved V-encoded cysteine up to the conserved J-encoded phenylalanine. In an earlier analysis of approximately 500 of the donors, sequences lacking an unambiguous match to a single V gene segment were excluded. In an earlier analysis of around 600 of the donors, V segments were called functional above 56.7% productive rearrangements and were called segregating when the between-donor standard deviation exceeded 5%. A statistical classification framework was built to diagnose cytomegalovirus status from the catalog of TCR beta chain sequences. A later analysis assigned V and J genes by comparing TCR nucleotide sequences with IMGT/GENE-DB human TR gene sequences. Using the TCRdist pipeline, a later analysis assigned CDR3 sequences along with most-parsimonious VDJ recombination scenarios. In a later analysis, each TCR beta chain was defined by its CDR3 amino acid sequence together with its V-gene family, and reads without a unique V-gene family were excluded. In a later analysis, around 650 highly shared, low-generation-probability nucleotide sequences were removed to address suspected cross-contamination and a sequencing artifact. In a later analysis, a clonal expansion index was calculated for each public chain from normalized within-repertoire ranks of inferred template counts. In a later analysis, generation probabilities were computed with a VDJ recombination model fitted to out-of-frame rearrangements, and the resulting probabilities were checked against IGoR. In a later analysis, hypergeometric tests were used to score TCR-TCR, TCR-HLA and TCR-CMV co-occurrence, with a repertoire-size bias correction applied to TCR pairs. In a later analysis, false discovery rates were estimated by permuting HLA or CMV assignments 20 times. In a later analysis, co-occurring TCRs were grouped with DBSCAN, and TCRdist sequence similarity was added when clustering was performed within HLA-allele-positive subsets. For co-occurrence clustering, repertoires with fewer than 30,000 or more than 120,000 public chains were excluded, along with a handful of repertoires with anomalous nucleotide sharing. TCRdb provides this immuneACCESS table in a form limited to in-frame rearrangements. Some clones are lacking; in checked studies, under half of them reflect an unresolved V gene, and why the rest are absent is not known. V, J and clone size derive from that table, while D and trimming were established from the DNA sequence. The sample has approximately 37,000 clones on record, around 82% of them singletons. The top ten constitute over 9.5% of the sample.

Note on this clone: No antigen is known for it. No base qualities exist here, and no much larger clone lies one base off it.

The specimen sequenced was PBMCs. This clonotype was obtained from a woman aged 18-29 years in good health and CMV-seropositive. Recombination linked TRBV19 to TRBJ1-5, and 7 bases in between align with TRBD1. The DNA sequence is TGTGCCAGTAGTATCCGACAGGGTATTGGTAATCAGCCCCAGCATTTT. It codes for CASSIRQGIGNQPQHF.